One sample yielded the 9 T cell receptor beta chains listed below, sequenced in a study of cytomegalovirus exposure and HLA in healthy donors. Vbeta (60) and Jbeta (13) primers were used in the PCR. The assay was immunoSEQ multiplex PCR, and TCRdb's table has in-frame clones only and misses some. Among about 150,000 clones listed, about 70% were seen once. Sequencing was performed on PBMCs. The receptor set was obtained from a man aged 55 to 69 in good health and CMV-seronegative.

The chain combines TRBV19 with TRBJ2-5; 7 nucleotides agree with TRBD2. Per germline, CDR1 LNHDA and CDR2 SQIVND (reference sequence). V dropped 4 bases and J dropped 5; count of bases not matched to a gene: 1. This CDR3 contains 12 residues. The CDR3 coding sequence is TGTGCCAGTAGTAACGGGGGGGAGACCCAGTACTTC. Its protein is CASSNGGETQYF.

The genes are TRBV7-2 and TRBJ2-1; weak D call: TRBD1 (8 bases). Germline V gives CDR1 SGHTA, CDR2 FQGNSA. V lost 4 bases and J 11 bases, leaving 15 bases between the germline ends. This CDR3 has 13 amino acids. CDR3 DNA sequence: TGTGCCAGCAGCTCAAACAGGGGGACTAAGCAGTTCTTC. Protein sequence: CASSSNRGTKQFF. Looking up the rest from reference TRBV7-2 and TRBJ2-1 gives the full variable domain: GAGVSQSPSNKVTEKGKDVELRCDPISGHTALYWYRQSLGQGLEFLIYFQGNSAPDKSGLPSDRFSAERTGGSVSTLTIQRTQQEDSAVYLCASSSNRGTKQFFGPGTRLTVL.

This clone was seen only once. The J gene is TRBJ1-5, the V gene TRBV14; no reliable D call. This CDR3 is built from 13 residues. Germline V gene data show CDR1 as SGHDN and CDR2 as FVKESK. The V and J ends lost 0 bases and 5 bases respectively, with 5 bases between them. CDR3: CASSQEEYQPQHF. The CDR3 DNA reads as TGTGCCAGCAGCCAAGAAGAGTATCAGCCCCAGCATTTT.

The chain is built from TRBV5-8 and TRBJ2-5, with D possibly matching TRBD2 (6 bases). This CDR3 spans 17 amino acids. V dropped 2 bases and J dropped 5 bases, with 22 bases sitting between them. Germline V gene sequence: CDR1 SGHTS, CDR2 YDEGEE. The CDR3 DNA is TGTGCCAGCAGCTTCCACCAATTTGCGACTGCGGGGGAGACCCAGTACTTC. Encoded protein: CASSFHQFATAGETQYF.

The chain couples TRBV29-1 to TRBJ2-2; 9 nucleotides agree with TRBD1. V shed 8 bases, J shed 5 bases, and the junction held 9 bases outside the gene matches. Germline lookup yields CDR1 SQVTM and CDR2 ANQGSEA. This CDR3 has 14 amino acids. The CDR3 coding sequence is TGCAGCCATCCGGGACAGGGTGGGACCGGGGAGCTGTTTTTT. This gives the protein CSHPGQGGTGELFF.

This chain links TRBV19 with TRBJ1-6; D unclear. This CDR3 spans 14 amino acids. Germline V lookup: CDR1 LNHDA, CDR2 SQIVND (reference sequence). Trimming cost V 6 bases and J 12 bases, with 18 bases left between them. The CDR3 DNA sequence: TGTGCCAGTAGAAGCTCCCTGCCGAGCGTACCCCTCCACTTT. Translating gives CASRSSLPSVPLHF.

V gene TRBV6-6 combines with J gene TRBJ1-2; 7 bases align to TRBD1. CDR3 length equals 13 residues. CDR1 is MNHNY, CDR2 SVGAGI, per germline (reference sequence). V lost 5 bases to trimming and J lost 4 bases; unmatched junction nucleotides: 4. The CDR3 loop is CASSGTETYGYTF. The CDR3 bases are TGTGCCAGCAGTGGGACAGAAACCTATGGCTACACCTTC.

This chain links TRBV5-4 with TRBJ2-2; 8 nucleotides align to TRBD1. This CDR3 has 17 residues. Germline V gene lookup returns CDR1 SGHNT and CDR2 YYREEE (reference sequence). The junction had 10 bases not matched to a gene; V was cut back by 0 bases and J by 6 bases. The CDR3 loop is CASSLGGQGSWAGELFF. In DNA form, the CDR3 reads TGTGCCAGCAGCTTGGGTGGACAGGGTAGTTGGGCCGGGGAGCTGTTTTTT.

CDR3 loop: CASTAALSFSNYGYTF. The CDR3 nucleotides are TGTGCCAGTACGGCGGCGCTCTCTTTTTCTAACTATGGCTACACCTTC. J is TRBJ1-2 and V is TRBV19; D remains ambiguous. Germline CDR1 reads LNHDA; CDR2 reads SQIVND (reference sequence). The CDR3 loop spans 16 amino acids. V lost 7 bases and J lost 0, with 18 bases in between.